This is a list of T cell receptor beta chains from one sample in a study of OX40 agonist ivuxolimab in advanced cancers. Clones were read by immunoSEQ multiplex PCR, and TCRdb kept only the in-frame ones, dropping some. This sample has about 68,000 clones, with roughly four fifths found just once. The starting material was CD4+ or CD8+ T cells sorted from blood, obtained in a trial of the OX40 agonist ivuxolimab. These receptors originate from an adult with an advanced solid tumor such as melanoma, head and neck, liver or kidney cancer. CDR3s leave out the opening cysteine and the closing phenylalanine or tryptophan. The order of the fields is V gene, CDR3 protein.

>TRBV14
ASSQETRRLPVLT
>TRBV15
ATSSRDTEAF
>TRBV4-2
ASSQEGGASVEKLF
>TRBV19
ASSIVQGLYSNQPQH
>TRBV6-5
ASSTPSAGTDTQY
>TRBV11-2
ASSLLAFADTQY
>TRBV28
ASSSPGLSYEQY
>TRBV14
ASSQGPWQESSGANVLT
>TRBV6-1
ASTSGGREQF
>TRBV6-6
ASSQEGSSYEQY
>TRBV4-1
ASSQGGLRVTGELF
>TRBV28
ASSLRQREQF
>TRBV6-6
ASTRDSNYGYT
>TRBV29-1
SIFDTEAF
>TRBV7-2
ASSLSVEQY
>TRBV4-3
ASSQHRQGGQETQY
>TRBV5-8
ASSFYRVEVSEQF
>TRBV4-1
ASSRQTSNEKLF
>TRBV2
ASSAGQSSYNEQF
>TRBV27
ASSERHNEQF
>TRBV5-1
ASSSGQGGEQY
>TRBV4-2
ASSLGQRGEQF
>TRBV11-2
ASTRGRDRGEQY
>TRBV5-1
ASRQDGFPGEPQH
>TRBV7-2
ASSFGTGITEAF
>TRBV5-1
ASSLDTANTEAF
>TRBV10-3
AISGQGDGANVLT
>TRBV7-9
ASSLSQGAETQY
>TRBV5-1
ASSPEGMRTEAF
>TRBV28
ASSSRQTREQY
>TRBV30
AWALPGQGYTIY
>TRBV5-1
ATKKGQGLPTGELF
>TRBV19
ASNPSRQGSYGYT
>TRBV5-1
ASSEGQTGVGYT
>TRBV30
AWRLSGSRGTYNEQF
>TRBV20-1
SASKGVGQY
>TRBV30
AWSVITGTGYT
>TRBV2
ASSERSNQETQY
>TRBV2
ASNPGTGTDTQY
>TRBV30
AWSQLAGVTYEQY
>TRBV27
ASSSLAGPYEQY
>TRBV15
ATSVDRGREKLF
>TRBV27
ASSFSSDSNQPQH
>TRBV19
ASSTQAQGGSYGYT
>TRBV7-7
ASSGGGGAETQY
>TRBV29-1
SVAGTAGYEQY
>TRBV30
AWSKGGNTEAF
>TRBV7-9
ASSYGQGQSGANVLT
>TRBV7-9
ASSPTSGGAGELF
>TRBV7-5
ARSLGGGLGTGELF
>TRBV19
ASADPAGTQY
>TRBV5-4
ASSLEGVGGYT